The next 2 T cell receptor beta chains were all read from a single sample in a study of CD8+ T cells in alopecia areata. TCR sequencing used cDNA made by reverse transcription of extracted RNA. Assay: immunoSEQ multiplex PCR; the TCRdb copy retains only in-frame clones and omits some. This table has approximately 160,000 clones, around three fifths appearing once. The sample's treatment: oral pan-JAK inhibitor, 5-10 mg twice daily. Sequencing used CD4+ T cells sorted from blood, obtained at week 24, from a patient treated with tofacitinib. The receptors were sampled from a human donor with alopecia areata.

The chain recombines TRBV5-1 with TRBJ2-5, with 8 bases matching TRBD2. Germline V gene sequence: CDR1 SGHRS, CDR2 YFSETQ. J lost 5 bases, V lost 3 bases, and 9 bases had no gene match. The CDR3 has 15 residues. This chain's CDR3 is CASSWSGTSGETQYF. In DNA form, the CDR3 reads TGCGCCAGCAGCTGGTCCGGGACTAGTGGGGAGACCCAGTACTTC.

This clone was counted a few times. The chain couples TRBV18 to TRBJ2-5; D ambiguous. With 0 bases removed from V and 5 bases from J, the gap between germline ends came to 4 bases. Germline assignment: CDR1 KGHSH and CDR2 LQKENI. CDR3 length equals 12 residues. The CDR3 reads CASSPPGETQYF. CDR3 DNA: TGTGCCAGCTCACCACCGGGGGAGACCCAGTACTTC.